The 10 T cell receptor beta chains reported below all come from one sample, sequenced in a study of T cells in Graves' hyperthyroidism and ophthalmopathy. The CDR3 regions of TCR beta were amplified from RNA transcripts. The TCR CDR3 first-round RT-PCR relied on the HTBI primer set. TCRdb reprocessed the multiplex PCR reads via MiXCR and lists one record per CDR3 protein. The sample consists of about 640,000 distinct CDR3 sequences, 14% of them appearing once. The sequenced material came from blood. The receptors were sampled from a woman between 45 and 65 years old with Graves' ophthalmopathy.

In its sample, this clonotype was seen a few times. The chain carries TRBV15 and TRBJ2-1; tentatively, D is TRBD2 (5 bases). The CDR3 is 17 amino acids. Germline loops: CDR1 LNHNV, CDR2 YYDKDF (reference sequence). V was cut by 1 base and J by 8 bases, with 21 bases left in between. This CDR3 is CATSRALMTQRDHEQFF. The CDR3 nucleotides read TGTGCCACCAGCAGAGCTTTAATGACCCAGAGGGATCATGAGCAGTTCTTC.

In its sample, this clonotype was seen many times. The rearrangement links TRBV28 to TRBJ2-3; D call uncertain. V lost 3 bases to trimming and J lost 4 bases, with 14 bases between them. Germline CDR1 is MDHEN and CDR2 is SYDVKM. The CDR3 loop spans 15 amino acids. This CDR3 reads CASSLRRFVADTQYF. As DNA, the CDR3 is TGTGCCAGCAGTTTGCGCCGTTTCGTCGCAGATACGCAGTATTTT.

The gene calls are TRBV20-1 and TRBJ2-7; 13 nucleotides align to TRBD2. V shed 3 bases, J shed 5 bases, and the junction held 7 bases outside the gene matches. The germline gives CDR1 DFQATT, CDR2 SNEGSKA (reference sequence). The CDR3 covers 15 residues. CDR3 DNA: TGCAGTGCTAGTAAAGGACTAGCGGGAGTGGACGAGCAGTACTTC. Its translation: CSASKGLAGVDEQYF.

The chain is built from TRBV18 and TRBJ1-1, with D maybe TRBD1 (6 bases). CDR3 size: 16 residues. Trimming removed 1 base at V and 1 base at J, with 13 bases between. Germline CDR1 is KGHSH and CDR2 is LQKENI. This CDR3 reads CASSPRERTANTEAFF. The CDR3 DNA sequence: TGTGCCAGCTCACCACGGGAGCGGACAGCGAACACTGAAGCTTTCTTT.

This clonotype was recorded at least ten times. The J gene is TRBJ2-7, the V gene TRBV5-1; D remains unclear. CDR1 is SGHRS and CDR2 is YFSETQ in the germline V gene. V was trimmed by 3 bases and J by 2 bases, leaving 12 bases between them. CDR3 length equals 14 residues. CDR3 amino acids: CASSWKAAAYEQYF. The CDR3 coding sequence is TGCGCCAGCAGCTGGAAGGCAGCCGCCTACGAGCAGTACTTC.

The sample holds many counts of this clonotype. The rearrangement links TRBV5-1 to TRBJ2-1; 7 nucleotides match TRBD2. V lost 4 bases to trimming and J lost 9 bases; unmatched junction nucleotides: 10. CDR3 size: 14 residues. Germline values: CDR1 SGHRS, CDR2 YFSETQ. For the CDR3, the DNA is TGCGCCAGCAGCCGGGAGGTGACTAGCACTGAGCAGTTCTTC. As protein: CASSREVTSTEQFF.

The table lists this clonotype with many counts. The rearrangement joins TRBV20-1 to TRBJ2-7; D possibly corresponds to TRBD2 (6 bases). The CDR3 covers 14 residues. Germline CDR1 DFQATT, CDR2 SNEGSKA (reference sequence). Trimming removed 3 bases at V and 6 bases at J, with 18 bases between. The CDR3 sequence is CSASVADPRFEQYF. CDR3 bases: TGCAGTGCTAGCGTAGCGGACCCTCGTTTCGAGCAGTACTTC.

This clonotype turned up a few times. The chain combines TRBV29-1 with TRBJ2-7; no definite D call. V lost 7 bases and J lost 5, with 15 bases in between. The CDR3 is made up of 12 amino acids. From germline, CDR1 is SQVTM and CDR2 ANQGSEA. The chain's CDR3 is CSALGSAHEQYF. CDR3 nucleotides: TGCAGCGCCCTGGGCAGTGCTCACGAGCAGTACTTC.

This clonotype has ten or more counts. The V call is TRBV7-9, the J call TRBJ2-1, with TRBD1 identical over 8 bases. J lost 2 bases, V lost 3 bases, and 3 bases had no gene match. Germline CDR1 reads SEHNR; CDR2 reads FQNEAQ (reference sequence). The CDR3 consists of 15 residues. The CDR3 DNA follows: TGTGCCAGCAGCTTCGGGGACAGGACCTACAATGAGCAGTTCTTC. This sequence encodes CASSFGDRTYNEQFF.

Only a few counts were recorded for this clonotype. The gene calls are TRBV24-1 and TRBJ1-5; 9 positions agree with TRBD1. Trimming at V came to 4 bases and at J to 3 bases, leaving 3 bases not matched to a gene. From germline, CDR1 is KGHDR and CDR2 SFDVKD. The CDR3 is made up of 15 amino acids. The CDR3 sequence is CATSDGQGNNQPQHF. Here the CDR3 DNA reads TGTGCCACCAGTGACGGACAGGGGAACAATCAGCCCCAGCATTTT.